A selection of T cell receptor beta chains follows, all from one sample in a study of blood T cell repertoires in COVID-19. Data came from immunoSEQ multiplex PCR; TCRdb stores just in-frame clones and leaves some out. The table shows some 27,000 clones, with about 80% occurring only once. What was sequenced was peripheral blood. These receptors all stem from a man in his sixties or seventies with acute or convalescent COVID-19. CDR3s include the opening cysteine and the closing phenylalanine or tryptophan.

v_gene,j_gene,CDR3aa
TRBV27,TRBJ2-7,CASYTITGQGFGVHEQYF
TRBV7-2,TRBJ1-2,CASSFSRQTSNYGYTF
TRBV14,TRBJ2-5,CASSQAQETQYF
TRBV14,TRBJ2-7,CASSPGRVEQYF
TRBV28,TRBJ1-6,CASRSGGGSYNSPLHF
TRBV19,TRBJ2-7,CASGGTSSYEQYF
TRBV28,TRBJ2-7,CASSAPGQGGTRGEQYF
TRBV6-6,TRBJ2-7,CASSYSTTGHEQYF
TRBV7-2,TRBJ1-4,CASSNSPGRWRTNEKLFF
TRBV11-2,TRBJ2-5,CASVLNIVGQAQETQYF
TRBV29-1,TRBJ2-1,CSVVVPSRGNNEQFF
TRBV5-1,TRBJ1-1,CASSLSGQQEAFF
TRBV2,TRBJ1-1,CASTTALNTEAFF
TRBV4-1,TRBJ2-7,CASSLLAGGPFEQYF
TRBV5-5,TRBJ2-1,CASSLVRDRGLESSYNEQFF
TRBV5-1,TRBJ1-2,CASSLDPEDYGYTF
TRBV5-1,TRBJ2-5,CASRFSRETQYF
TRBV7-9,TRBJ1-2,CASSLDRTGNYGYTF
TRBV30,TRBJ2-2,CAWTPHQGAGVTGELFF
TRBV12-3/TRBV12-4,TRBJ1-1,CASKPRRGPEAFF
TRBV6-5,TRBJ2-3,CATGRTGDTQYF
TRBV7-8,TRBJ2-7,CASSLALAGGNYEQYF
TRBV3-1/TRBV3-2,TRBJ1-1,CASSRDRVRSLAFF
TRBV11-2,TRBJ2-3,CASSFSPPDSRCSTDTQYF
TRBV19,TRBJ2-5,CASSKGLKETQYF
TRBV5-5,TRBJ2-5,CASSRQGAQETQYF
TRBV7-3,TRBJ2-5,CASSLSPGGEETQYF
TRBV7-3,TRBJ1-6,CASSPGGGNSPLHF
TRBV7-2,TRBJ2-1,CASSFSGSQYNEQFF
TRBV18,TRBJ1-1,CASSLTGQGDTEAFF